The source of this TCR beta chain is a study of CD8+ T cells in alopecia areata. Sequencing used cDNA as its template, made by extracting RNA and reverse transcribing it. The assay was immunoSEQ multiplex PCR, and TCRdb's table has in-frame clones only and misses some. The sample holds roughly 250,000 clones, roughly two thirds seen once. The table lists this clone with a few counts. Material: CD4+ T cells sorted from blood, obtained at week 0. The sequence derives from a human donor with alopecia areata.

In DNA form, the CDR3 reads TGCAGCGTTGCTCTGGGCGCCAACGTCCTGACTTTC. It encodes CSVALGANVLTF. J is TRBJ2-6 and V is TRBV29-1; D remains unclear. The CDR3 is 12 residues long. CDR1 is SQVTM and CDR2 is ANQGSEA in the germline V gene. V was shortened by 4 bases and J by 7 bases, with 8 bases between the two germline ends. Looking up the rest from reference TRBV29-1 and TRBJ2-6 gives the full variable domain: SAVISQKPSRDICQRGTSLTIQCQVDSQVTMMFWYRQQPGQSLTLIATANQGSEATYESGFVIDKFPISRPNLTFSTLTVSNMSPEDSSIYLCSVALGANVLTFGAGSRLTVL.